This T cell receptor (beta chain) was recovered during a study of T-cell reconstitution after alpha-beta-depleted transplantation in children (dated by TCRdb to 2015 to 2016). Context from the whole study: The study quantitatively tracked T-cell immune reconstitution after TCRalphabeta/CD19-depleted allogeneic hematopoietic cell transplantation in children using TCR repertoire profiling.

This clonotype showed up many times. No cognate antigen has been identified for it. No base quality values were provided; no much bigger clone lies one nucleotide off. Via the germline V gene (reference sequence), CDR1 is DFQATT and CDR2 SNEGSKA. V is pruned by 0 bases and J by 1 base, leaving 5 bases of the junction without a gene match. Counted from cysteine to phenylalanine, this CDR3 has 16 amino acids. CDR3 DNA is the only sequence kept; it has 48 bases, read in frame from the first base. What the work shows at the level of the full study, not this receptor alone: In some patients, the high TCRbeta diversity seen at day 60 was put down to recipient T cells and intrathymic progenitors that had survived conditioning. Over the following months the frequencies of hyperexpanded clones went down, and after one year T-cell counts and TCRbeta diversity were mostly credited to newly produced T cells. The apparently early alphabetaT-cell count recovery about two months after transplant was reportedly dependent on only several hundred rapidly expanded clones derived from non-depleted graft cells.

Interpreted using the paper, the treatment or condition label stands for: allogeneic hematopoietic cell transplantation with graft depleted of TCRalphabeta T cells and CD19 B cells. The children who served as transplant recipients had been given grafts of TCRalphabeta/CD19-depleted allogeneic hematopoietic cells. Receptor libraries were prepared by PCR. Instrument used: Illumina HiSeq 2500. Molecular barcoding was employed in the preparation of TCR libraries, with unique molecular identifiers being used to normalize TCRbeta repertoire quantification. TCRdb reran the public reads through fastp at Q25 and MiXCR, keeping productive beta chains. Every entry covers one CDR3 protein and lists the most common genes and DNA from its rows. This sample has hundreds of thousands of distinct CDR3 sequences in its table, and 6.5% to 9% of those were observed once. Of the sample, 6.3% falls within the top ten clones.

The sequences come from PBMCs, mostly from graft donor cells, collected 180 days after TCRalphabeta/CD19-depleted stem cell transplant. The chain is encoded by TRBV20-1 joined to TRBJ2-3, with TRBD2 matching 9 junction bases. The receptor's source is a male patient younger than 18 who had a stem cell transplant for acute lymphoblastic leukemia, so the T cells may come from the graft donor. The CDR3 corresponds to CSARDWLAGRTDTQYF. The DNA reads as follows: TGCAGTGCTAGAGATTGGCTAGCGGGACGCACAGATACGCAGTATTTT.